What follows are 3 T cell receptor beta chains derived from one specimen sequenced in a study of CD8+ T cells in alopecia areata. Treatment described: oral pan-JAK inhibitor, 5-10 mg twice daily. cDNA serving as the sequencing template came from extracted, reverse transcribed RNA. TCRdb keeps only in-frame clones here, not all; method: immunoSEQ multiplex PCR. This sample has roughly 100,000 clones; 44% occur once, and the top ten carry 18%. Material: CD8+ T cells sorted from blood, obtained at week 24, from a patient treated with tofacitinib. These TCRs come from a human donor with alopecia areata.

This clone has just one count. This sequence joins TRBV29-1 and TRBJ2-5, with D perhaps TRBD1 (6 bases). V dropped 0 bases and J dropped 3 bases, with 8 bases sitting between them. The CDR3 is made up of 13 amino acids. Germline V lookup: CDR1 SQVTM, CDR2 ANQGSEA. The CDR3 DNA reads TGCAGCGTTGAAGAACACAGGGAAGAGACCCAGTACTTC. As protein: CSVEEHREETQYF.

J is TRBJ2-3 and V is TRBV2, with a weak D call TRBD2 (6 bases). V lost 1 base, J lost 1 base, and 6 bases lay in between. The V gene's germline CDR1 is SNHLY and CDR2 FYNNEI. This CDR3 comprises 14 residues. CDR3 sequence reads: CASSEGGGTDTQYF. The CDR3 nucleotides are TGTGCCAGCAGTGAAGGCGGGGGCACAGATACGCAGTATTTT.

The V call is TRBV7-9, the J call TRBJ1-1, with D possibly TRBD1 on 6 matching bases. Trimming shortened V by 5 bases and J by 1 base, and 11 bases separated the two germline ends. Germline V lookup: CDR1 SEHNR, CDR2 FQNEAQ (reference sequence). The CDR3 has 14 amino acids. Here the CDR3 DNA reads TGTGCCAGCAGCCCTCAGGGGCAGAACACTGAAGCTTTCTTT. It translates to CASSPQGQNTEAFF.